These 23 T cell receptor beta chains were sequenced from one sample in a study of shared clonotypes between healthy human individuals. The method was immunoSEQ multiplex PCR; TCRdb's version includes in-frame clones alone and lacks a portion of them. This table holds 2 million to 2.5 million clones, 90% to 97% found once. The sequenced sample consisted of naive CD4+ T cells sorted from blood. Subset in this sample: CD45RA+ positively selected. The receptors originated from a man between 18 and 29 years old in good health.

The rearrangement uses TRBV10-3 and TRBJ1-2; D remains unclear. V was trimmed by 10 bases and J by 6 bases, leaving 21 bases between them. This CDR3 spans 14 amino acids. Germline V gene sequence: CDR1 ENHRY, CDR2 SYGVKD. For the CDR3, the DNA is TGTGCCACCGGGAATGGGCAGACCTTGAATGGCTACACCTTC. It encodes CATGNGQTLNGYTF.

The genes are TRBV5-6 and TRBJ2-2; TRBD1 agrees at 12 bases. The length of the CDR3 is 17 residues. The junction had 6 bases not matched to a gene; V was cut back by 3 bases and J by 3 bases. Germline assignment: CDR1 SGHDT and CDR2 YYEEEE. DNA for the CDR3: TGTGCCAGCAGCTCGTTCGGGACAGGGGGCTACACCGGGGAGCTGTTTTTT. It yields the protein CASSSFGTGGYTGELFF. The full variable domain, with the rest looked up from reference TRBV5-6 and TRBJ2-2, is DAGVTQSPTHLIKTRGQQVTLRCSPKSGHDTVSWYQQALGQGPQFIFQYYEEEERQRGNFPDRFSGHQFPNYSSELNVNALLLGDSALYLCASSSFGTGGYTGELFFGEGSRLTVL.

The chain joins TRBV19 to TRBJ2-5; the D call may be TRBD1 or TRBD2 (7 bases each). V was clipped by 5 bases and J by 1 base, with 17 bases between them. CDR1 LNHDA and CDR2 SQIVND come from the germline V gene (reference sequence). The CDR3 has 16 residues. The DNA of the CDR3 is TGTGCCAGTAGTGTACTAAGCGGGACAGTCCAAGAGACCCAGTACTTC. Its protein product is CASSVLSGTVQETQYF. The whole variable domain, remainder taken from reference TRBV19 and TRBJ2-5, is DGGITQSPKYLFRKEGQNVTLSCEQNLNHDAMYWYRQDPGQGLRLIYYSQIVNDFQKGDIAEGYSVSREKKESFPLTVTSAQKNPTAFYLCASSVLSGTVQETQYFGPGTRLLVL.

The CDR3 DNA reads as TGTGCCAGTTCGGGACTAGCGGGTGCAGAGACCCAGTACTTC. Its translation: CASSGLAGAETQYF. The genes are TRBV18 and TRBJ2-5; 12 bases line up with TRBD2. From germline, CDR1 is KGHSH and CDR2 LQKENI. V lost 9 bases, J lost 4 bases, and 6 bases stayed unmatched. The length of the CDR3 is 14 residues.

The chain employs TRBV11-2 and TRBJ2-5; perhaps D is TRBD1 or TRBD2 (6 bases each). Germline assignment: CDR1 SGHAT and CDR2 FQNNGV. This CDR3 has 14 amino acids. V lost 1 base and J 5 bases, leaving 11 bases between the germline ends. This CDR3 is CASSLVGGEETQYF. Here the CDR3 DNA reads TGTGCCAGCAGCTTAGTGGGGGGCGAGGAGACCCAGTACTTC.

The chain is built from TRBV18 and TRBJ2-7, with 9 bases aligning to TRBD1. The V and J ends lost 1 base and 6 bases, in that order; junction bases with no gene match: 4. CDR3 size: 14 residues. CDR1 and CDR2 from the germline V gene are KGHSH and LQKENI. CDR3 region: CASSPQQGAGEQYF. For the CDR3, the DNA is TGTGCCAGCTCACCACAACAGGGGGCAGGCGAGCAGTACTTC. Looking up the rest from reference TRBV18 and TRBJ2-7 gives the full variable domain: NAGVMQNPRHLVRRRGQEARLRCSPMKGHSHVYWYRQLPEEGLKFMVYLQKENIIDESGMPKERFSAEFPKEGPSILRIQQVVRGDSAAYFCASSPQQGAGEQYFGPGTRLTVT.

Remarks on this clone: Additional DNA sequences in this sample encode the identical CDR3. This rearrangement joins TRBV11-2 to TRBJ2-3; D is perhaps TRBD1 (5 bases). CDR3 length: 12 amino acids. Per the germline V gene, CDR1 is SGHAT and CDR2 is FQNNGV. The V and J ends lost 5 bases and 5 bases respectively, with 8 bases between them. CDR3 in DNA: TGTGCCAGCAGCCCCCAGGGAGATACGCAGTATTTT. It translates to CASSPQGDTQYF. The full variable domain, in which reference TRBV11-2 and TRBJ2-3 provide the parts outside the CDR3, is EAGVAQSPRYKIIEKRQSVAFWCNPISGHATLYWYQQILGQGPKLLIQFQNNGVVDDSQLPKDRFSAERLKGVDSTLKIQPAKLEDSAVYLCASSPQGDTQYFGPGTRLTVL.

Notes on this clone: This sample includes further DNA sequences coding for the same CDR3. The genes are TRBV28 and TRBJ2-7; the D is unclear. V was cut by 6 bases and J by 1 base, with 7 bases left in between. The germline CDR1 and CDR2 sequences are MDHEN and SYDVKM. This CDR3 has 12 residues. In DNA, the CDR3 is TGTGCCAGCAGGCAAGGGTCCTACGAGCAGTACTTC. It encodes CASRQGSYEQYF.

As DNA, the CDR3 is TGTGCCAGCAGTTTCGCAGGGATGCACAATCAGCCCCAGCATTTT. This translates into CASSFAGMHNQPQHF. The chain carries TRBV28 and TRBJ1-5; TRBD1 might be the D (5 bases). Germline V gene sequence: CDR1 MDHEN, CDR2 SYDVKM. V gave up 3 bases and J gave up 3 bases, with 12 bases separating them. This CDR3 has 15 residues.

The rearrangement links TRBV9 to TRBJ2-1, with 10 nucleotides matching TRBD2. Looked up from germline, CDR1 is SGDLS and CDR2 is YYNGEE. V lost 3 bases to trimming and J lost 4 bases; unmatched junction nucleotides: 10. The CDR3 contains 17 residues. CDR3 in DNA: TGTGCCAGCAGCGAGGGAGCGGGAGGGCCGAAGTACAATGAGCAGTTCTTC. This sequence encodes CASSEGAGGPKYNEQFF. Full variable domain (rest looked up from reference TRBV9 and TRBJ2-1): DSGVTQTPKHLITATGQRVTLRCSPRSGDLSVYWYQQSLDQGLQFLIQYYNGEERAKGNILERFSAQQFPDLHSELNLSSLELGDSALYFCASSEGAGGPKYNEQFFGPGTRLTVL.

The V and J genes are TRBV7-3 and TRBJ1-1; D might be TRBD1 (5 bases). The V gene lost 4 bases and the J gene lost 0 bases, with 12 bases spanning the gap. Germline V lookup: CDR1 SGHTA, CDR2 FQGTGA. The CDR3 length is 15 residues. CDR3 residues: CASSSGDLLNTEAFF. The CDR3 DNA reads TGTGCCAGCAGCTCGGGGGACCTCTTGAACACTGAAGCTTTCTTT.

The chain combines TRBV2 with TRBJ2-3; 13 nucleotides match TRBD2. J was trimmed by 4 bases and V by 4 bases; bases with no gene match: 5. This CDR3 is built from 16 residues. CDR1 and CDR2 (germline): SNHLY, FYNNEI. Written as DNA, the CDR3 is TGTGCCAGCAGTGTGACTAGCGGGGGGAGAGCAGATACGCAGTATTTT. This sequence encodes CASSVTSGGRADTQYF.

V is TRBV5-4 and J is TRBJ2-3, with D unclear. Germline CDR1 is SGHNT and CDR2 is YYREEE (reference sequence). The CDR3 has 15 residues. Trimming took 0 bases from V and 3 from J, leaving 11 bases between them. DNA for the CDR3: TGTGCCAGCAGCTTGGCCCGGGCGAGGACAGATACGCAGTATTTT. Residues: CASSLARARTDTQYF.

The chain recombines TRBV6-4 with TRBJ1-4; D may be TRBD1 (6 bases). The V end was cut by 6 bases, the J end by 3 bases, with 14 bases between. From germline, CDR1 is MRHNA and CDR2 SNTAGT. The CDR3 consists of 15 residues. For the CDR3, the DNA is TGTGCCAGCAGAAGTGACGGGACATCTAATGAAAAACTGTTTTTT. The encoded protein is CASRSDGTSNEKLFF.

This rearrangement joins TRBV29-1 to TRBJ2-7; D gene unclear. This CDR3 region has 14 residues. The ends were cut back, 0 bases at V and 7 bases at J, with 16 bases in the middle. Germline V gives CDR1 SQVTM, CDR2 ANQGSEA. This CDR3 is CSVEDQQTIREQYF. CDR3 in DNA: TGCAGCGTTGAAGATCAGCAGACAATACGGGAGCAGTACTTC.

About this clone itself: The identical CDR3 is also encoded by other nucleotide sequences in the sample. The chain couples TRBV7-9 to TRBJ1-3; D remains ambiguous. Germline CDR1 SEHNR, CDR2 FQNEAQ (reference sequence). The CDR3 runs 14 residues. Trimming removed 5 bases at V and 0 bases at J, with 8 bases between. CDR3 bases: TGTGCCAGCAGCCTCGCGGGCTCTGGAAACACCATATATTTT. This codes for CASSLAGSGNTIYF.

The table lists this clone with a few counts. At the DNA level, this CDR3 is encoded by other sequences in the same sample as well. This chain links TRBV9 with TRBJ1-2; D is unclear. The V gene's germline CDR1 is SGDLS and CDR2 YYNGEE. The CDR3 extends over 13 amino acids. Between the trimmed V and J ends, which lost 0 bases and 7 bases, there was a span of 10 bases. As DNA, the CDR3 is TGTGCCAGCAGCGTAGGCACGCTCGGTGGCTACACCTTC. Amino acid sequence: CASSVGTLGGYTF. The variable domain in full, with the rest retrieved from reference TRBV9 and TRBJ1-2, is DSGVTQTPKHLITATGQRVTLRCSPRSGDLSVYWYQQSLDQGLQFLIQYYNGEERAKGNILERFSAQQFPDLHSELNLSSLELGDSALYFCASSVGTLGGYTFGSGTRLTVV.

The rearrangement uses TRBV5-1 and TRBJ2-5; TRBD2 aligns across 9 bases. Per germline, CDR1 SGHRS and CDR2 YFSETQ. The CDR3 is 14 amino acids. V was clipped by 3 bases and J by 4 bases; unmatched bases: 4. For the CDR3, the DNA is TGCGCCAGCAGCTACGGAGCGGGAGGAGAGACCCAGTACTTC. Translating it yields CASSYGAGGETQYF.

The genes are TRBV6-6 and TRBJ1-5; D unresolved. Between the trimmed V and J ends, which lost 7 bases and 2 bases, there was a span of 15 bases. Germline V gene data show CDR1 as MNHNY and CDR2 as SVGAGI (reference sequence). The CDR3 loop spans 15 amino acids. CDR3 DNA: TGTGCCAGCACCCCACCGGGGTTGGGCAATCAGCCCCAGCATTTT. Its protein product is CASTPPGLGNQPQHF.

The chain combines TRBV7-9 with TRBJ1-3; a weak D match, TRBD1 (6 bases). The germline gives CDR1 SEHNR, CDR2 FQNEAQ (reference sequence). The CDR3 runs 15 residues. V lost 3 bases and J lost 4, with 13 bases in between. The CDR3 is CASSLAGTQGNTIYF. CDR3 coding DNA: TGTGCCAGCAGCTTGGCCGGGACACAAGGAAACACCATATATTTT.

Regarding this clone: Other DNA sequences in the same sample also yield this CDR3. This chain uses TRBV5-1 with TRBJ2-6, with D possibly matching TRBD2 (5 bases). Germline CDR1 and CDR2: SGHRS and YFSETQ. CDR3 length: 15 amino acids. V dropped 2 bases and J dropped 4 bases, with 10 bases sitting between them. The CDR3 loop reads CASSLGGPGANVLTF. As DNA, the CDR3 is TGCGCCAGCAGCTTAGGAGGACCAGGGGCCAACGTCCTGACTTTC.

This clone was observed a single time. This chain links TRBV7-9 with TRBJ2-5; D tentatively fits TRBD1 or TRBD2 (5 bases each). CDR3 length: 14 amino acids. CDR1 SEHNR and CDR2 FQNEAQ come from the germline V gene (reference sequence). V lost 5 bases, J lost 5 bases, and 15 bases lay in between. CDR3 DNA sequence: TGTGCCAGCAGCCGACTCCAGGGCGGGGAGACCCAGTACTTC. This encodes CASSRLQGGETQYF.

This chain connects TRBV9 to TRBJ2-7, with 8 bases fitting TRBD2. Germline V CDR1 and CDR2: SGDLS, YYNGEE. V lost 0 bases to trimming and J lost 0 bases; unmatched junction nucleotides: 5. CDR3 size: 16 residues. The DNA for the CDR3 is TGTGCCAGCAGCGTAGAATCCAGCGGGGGCTCCTACGAGCAGTACTTC. Translation: CASSVESSGGSYEQYF. The variable domain in full, with the rest retrieved from reference TRBV9 and TRBJ2-7, is DSGVTQTPKHLITATGQRVTLRCSPRSGDLSVYWYQQSLDQGLQFLIQYYNGEERAKGNILERFSAQQFPDLHSELNLSSLELGDSALYFCASSVESSGGSYEQYFGPGTRLTVT.